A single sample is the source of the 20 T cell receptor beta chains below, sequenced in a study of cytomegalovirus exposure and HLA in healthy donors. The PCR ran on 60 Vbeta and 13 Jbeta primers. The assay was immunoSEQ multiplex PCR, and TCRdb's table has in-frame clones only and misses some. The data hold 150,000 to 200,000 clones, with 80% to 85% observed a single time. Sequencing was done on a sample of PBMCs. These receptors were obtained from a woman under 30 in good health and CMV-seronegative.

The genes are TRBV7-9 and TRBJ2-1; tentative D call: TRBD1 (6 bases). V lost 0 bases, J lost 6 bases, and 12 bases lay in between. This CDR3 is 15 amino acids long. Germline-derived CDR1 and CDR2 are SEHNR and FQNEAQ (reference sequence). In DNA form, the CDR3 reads TGTGCCAGCAGCTTAGCGGGGGCGGTAGGCAATGAGCAGTTCTTC. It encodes CASSLAGAVGNEQFF. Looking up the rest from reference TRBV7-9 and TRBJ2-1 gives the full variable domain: DTGVSQNPRHKITKRGQNVTFRCDPISEHNRLYWYRQTLGQGPEFLTYFQNEAQLEKSRLLSDRFSAERPKGSFSTLEIQRTEQGDSAMYLCASSLAGAVGNEQFFGPGTRLTVL.

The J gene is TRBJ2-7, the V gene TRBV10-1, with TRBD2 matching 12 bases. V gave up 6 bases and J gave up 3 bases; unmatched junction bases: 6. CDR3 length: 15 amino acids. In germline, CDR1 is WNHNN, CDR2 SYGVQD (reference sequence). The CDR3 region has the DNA TGCGCCAGCAGCGCCGGGACTAGCGGGTTCTACGAGCAGTACTTC. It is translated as CASSAGTSGFYEQYF.

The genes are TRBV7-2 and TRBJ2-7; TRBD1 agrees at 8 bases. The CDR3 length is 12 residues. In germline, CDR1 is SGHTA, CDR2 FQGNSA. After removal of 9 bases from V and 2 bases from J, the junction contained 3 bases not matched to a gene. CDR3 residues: CASGQGTYEQYF. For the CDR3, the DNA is TGTGCCAGTGGACAGGGTACCTACGAGCAGTACTTC.

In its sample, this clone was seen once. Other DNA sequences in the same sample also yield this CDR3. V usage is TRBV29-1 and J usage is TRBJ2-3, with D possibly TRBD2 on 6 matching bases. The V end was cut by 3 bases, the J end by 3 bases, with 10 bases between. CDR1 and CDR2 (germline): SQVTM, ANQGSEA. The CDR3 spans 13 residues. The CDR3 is CSVDGRGTDTQYF. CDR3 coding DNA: TGCAGCGTTGATGGGCGGGGAACAGATACGCAGTATTTT.

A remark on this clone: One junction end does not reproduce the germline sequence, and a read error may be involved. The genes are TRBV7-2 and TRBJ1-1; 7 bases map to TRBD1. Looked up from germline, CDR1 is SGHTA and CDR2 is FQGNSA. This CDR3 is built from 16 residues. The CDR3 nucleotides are TGTGCCAGCAGCTTAGATGGGACAGCCATGAACCCTGAAGCTTTCTTT. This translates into CASSLDGTAMNPEAFF. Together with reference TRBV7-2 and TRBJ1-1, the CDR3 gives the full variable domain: GAGVSQSPSNKVTEKGKDVELRCDPISGHTALYWYRQSLGQGLEFLIYFQGNSAPDKSGLPSDRFSAERTGGSVSTLTIQRTQQEDSAVYLCASSLDGTAMNPEAFFGQGTRLTVV.

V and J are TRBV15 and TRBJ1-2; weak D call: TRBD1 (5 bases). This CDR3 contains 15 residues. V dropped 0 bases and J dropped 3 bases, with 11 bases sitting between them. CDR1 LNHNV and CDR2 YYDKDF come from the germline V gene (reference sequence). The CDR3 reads CATSRDLGADYGYTF. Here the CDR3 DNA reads TGTGCCACCAGCAGAGATCTAGGGGCCGACTATGGCTACACCTTC.

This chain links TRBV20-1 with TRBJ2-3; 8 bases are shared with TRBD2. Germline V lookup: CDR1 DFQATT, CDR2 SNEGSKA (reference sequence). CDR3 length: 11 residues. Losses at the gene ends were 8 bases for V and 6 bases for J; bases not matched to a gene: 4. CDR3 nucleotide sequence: TGCAGTAGCGGGAGCGGGGATACGCAGTATTTT. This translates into CSSGSGDTQYF.

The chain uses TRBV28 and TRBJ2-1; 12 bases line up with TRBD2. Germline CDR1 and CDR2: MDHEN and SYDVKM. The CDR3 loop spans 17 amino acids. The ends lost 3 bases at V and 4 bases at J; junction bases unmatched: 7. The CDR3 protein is CASSFGLAGGPYNEQFF. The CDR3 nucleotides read TGTGCCAGCAGTTTTGGGCTAGCGGGAGGGCCTTACAATGAGCAGTTCTTC.

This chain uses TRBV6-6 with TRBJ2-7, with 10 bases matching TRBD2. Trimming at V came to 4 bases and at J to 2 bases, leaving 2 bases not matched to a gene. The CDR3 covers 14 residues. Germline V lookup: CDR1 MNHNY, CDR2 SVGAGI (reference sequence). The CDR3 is CASSFLAGAYEQYV. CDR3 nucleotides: TGTGCCAGCAGTTTTCTAGCGGGGGCCTACGAGCAGTACGTC.

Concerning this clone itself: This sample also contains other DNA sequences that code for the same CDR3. The CDR3 DNA is TGCGCCAGCAGCCAAGACAGGGGACAGGGGGCAGGTGGCTACACCTTC. Translating it yields CASSQDRGQGAGGYTF. The chain couples TRBV4-3 to TRBJ1-2, with 12 bases aligning to TRBD1. Germline trimming cut 0 bases from V and 7 bases from J; bases unmatched to any gene: 6. In germline, CDR1 is LGHNA, CDR2 YSLEER. The CDR3 extends over 16 amino acids.

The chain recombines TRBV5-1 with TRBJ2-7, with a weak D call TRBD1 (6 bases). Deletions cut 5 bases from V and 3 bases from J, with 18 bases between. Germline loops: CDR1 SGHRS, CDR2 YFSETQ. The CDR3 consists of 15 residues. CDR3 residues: CASSHFTGSDYEQYF. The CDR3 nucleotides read TGCGCCAGCAGTCACTTCACAGGGTCTGACTACGAGCAGTACTTC.

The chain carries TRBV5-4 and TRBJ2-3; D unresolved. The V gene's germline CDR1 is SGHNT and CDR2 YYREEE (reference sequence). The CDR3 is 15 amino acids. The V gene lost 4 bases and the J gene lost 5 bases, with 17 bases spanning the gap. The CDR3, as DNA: TGTGCCAGCAGCCACAGATCAGCTTCCCTAGATACGCAGTATTTT. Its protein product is CASSHRSASLDTQYF.

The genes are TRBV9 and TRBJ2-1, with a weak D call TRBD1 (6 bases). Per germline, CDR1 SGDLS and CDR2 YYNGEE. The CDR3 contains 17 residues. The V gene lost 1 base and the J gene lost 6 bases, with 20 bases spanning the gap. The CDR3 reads CASSVRDGTGPSNEQFF. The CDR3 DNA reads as TGTGCCAGCAGCGTAAGGGATGGAACAGGGCCCTCCAATGAGCAGTTCTTC.

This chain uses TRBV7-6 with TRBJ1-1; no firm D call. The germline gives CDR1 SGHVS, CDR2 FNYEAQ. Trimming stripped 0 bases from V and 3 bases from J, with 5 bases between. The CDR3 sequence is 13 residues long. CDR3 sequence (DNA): TGTGCCAGCAGCTTAGCGGACTACACTGAAGCTTTCTTT. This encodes CASSLADYTEAFF.

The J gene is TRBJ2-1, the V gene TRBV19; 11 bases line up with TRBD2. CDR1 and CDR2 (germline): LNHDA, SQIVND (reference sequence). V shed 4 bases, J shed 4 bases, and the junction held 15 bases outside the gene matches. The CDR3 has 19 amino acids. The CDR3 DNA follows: TGTGCCAGTAGTAAAACCCATTCTAGCGGGAGGCCCCAATACAATGAGCAGTTCTTC. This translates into CASSKTHSSGRPQYNEQFF.

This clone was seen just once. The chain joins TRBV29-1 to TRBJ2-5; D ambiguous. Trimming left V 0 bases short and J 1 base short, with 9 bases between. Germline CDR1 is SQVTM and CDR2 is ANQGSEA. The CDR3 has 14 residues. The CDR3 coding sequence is TGCAGCGTTGAAGATCTGTCAGTCCAAGAGACCCAGTACTTC. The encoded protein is CSVEDLSVQETQYF.

The CDR3 nucleotides read TGCGCCAGCAGTCGCAGGGCTTTGGGTGAAAAACTGTTTTTT. As protein: CASSRRALGEKLFF. The rearrangement joins TRBV5-1 to TRBJ1-4; TRBD1 might be the D (5 bases). Trimming removed 5 bases at V and 7 bases at J, with 15 bases between. The CDR3 has 14 residues. Per the germline V gene, CDR1 is SGHRS and CDR2 is YFSETQ.

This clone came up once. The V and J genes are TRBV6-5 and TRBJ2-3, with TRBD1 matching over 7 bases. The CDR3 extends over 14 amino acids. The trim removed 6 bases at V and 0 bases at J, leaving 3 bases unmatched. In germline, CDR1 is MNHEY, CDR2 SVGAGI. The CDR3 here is CASRRTGSTDTQYF. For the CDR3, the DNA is TGTGCCAGCAGGCGGACAGGAAGCACAGATACGCAGTATTTT.

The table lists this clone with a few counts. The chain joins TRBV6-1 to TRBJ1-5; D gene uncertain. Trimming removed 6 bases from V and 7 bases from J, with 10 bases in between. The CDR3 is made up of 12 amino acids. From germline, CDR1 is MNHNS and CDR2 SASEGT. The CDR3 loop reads CASRLGEQPQHF. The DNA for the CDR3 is TGTGCCAGCAGACTTGGAGAGCAGCCCCAGCATTTT.

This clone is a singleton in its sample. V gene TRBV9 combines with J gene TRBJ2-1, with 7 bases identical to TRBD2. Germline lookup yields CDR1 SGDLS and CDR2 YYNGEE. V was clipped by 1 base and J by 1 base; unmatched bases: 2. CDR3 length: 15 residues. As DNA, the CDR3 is TGTGCCAGCAGCGTAAGCGGGACTTCCTACAATGAGCAGTTCTTC. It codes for CASSVSGTSYNEQFF.